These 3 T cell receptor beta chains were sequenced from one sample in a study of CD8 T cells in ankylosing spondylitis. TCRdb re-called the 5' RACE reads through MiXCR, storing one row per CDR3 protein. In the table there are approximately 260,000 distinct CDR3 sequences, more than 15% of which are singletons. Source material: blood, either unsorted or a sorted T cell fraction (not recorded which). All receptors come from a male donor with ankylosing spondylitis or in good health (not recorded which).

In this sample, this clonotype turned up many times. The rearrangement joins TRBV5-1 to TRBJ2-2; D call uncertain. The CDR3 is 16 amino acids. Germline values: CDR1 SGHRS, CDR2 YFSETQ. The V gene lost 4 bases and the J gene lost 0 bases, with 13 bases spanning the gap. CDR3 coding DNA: TGCGCCAGCAGCATTGACATAACTACGAACACCGGGGAGCTGTTTTTT. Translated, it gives CASSIDITTNTGELFF. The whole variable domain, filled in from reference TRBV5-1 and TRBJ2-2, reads KAGVTQTPRYLIKTRGQQVTLSCSPISGHRSVSWYQQTPGQGLQFLFEYFSETQRNKGNFPGRFSGRQFSNSRSEMNVSTLELGDSALYLCASSIDITTNTGELFFGEGSRLTVL.

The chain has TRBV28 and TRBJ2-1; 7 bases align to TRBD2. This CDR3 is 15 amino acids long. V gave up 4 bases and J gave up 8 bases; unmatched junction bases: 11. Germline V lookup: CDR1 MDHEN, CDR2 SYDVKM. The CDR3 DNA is TGTGCCAGCAGTTGGTCACTAGCGTCGTCCCATGAGCAGTTCTTC. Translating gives CASSWSLASSHEQFF.

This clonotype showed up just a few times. This CDR3 is CSARDLAGSSYNEQFF. The CDR3 DNA reads as TGCAGTGCTAGAGACTTAGCGGGAAGCTCCTACAATGAGCAGTTCTTC. The chain employs TRBV20-1 and TRBJ2-1, with 8 bases matching TRBD2. Germline V gene sequence: CDR1 DFQATT, CDR2 SNEGSKA (reference sequence). With 0 bases clipped from V and 0 bases from J, the junction kept 4 bases outside the gene matches. This CDR3 is built from 16 residues.